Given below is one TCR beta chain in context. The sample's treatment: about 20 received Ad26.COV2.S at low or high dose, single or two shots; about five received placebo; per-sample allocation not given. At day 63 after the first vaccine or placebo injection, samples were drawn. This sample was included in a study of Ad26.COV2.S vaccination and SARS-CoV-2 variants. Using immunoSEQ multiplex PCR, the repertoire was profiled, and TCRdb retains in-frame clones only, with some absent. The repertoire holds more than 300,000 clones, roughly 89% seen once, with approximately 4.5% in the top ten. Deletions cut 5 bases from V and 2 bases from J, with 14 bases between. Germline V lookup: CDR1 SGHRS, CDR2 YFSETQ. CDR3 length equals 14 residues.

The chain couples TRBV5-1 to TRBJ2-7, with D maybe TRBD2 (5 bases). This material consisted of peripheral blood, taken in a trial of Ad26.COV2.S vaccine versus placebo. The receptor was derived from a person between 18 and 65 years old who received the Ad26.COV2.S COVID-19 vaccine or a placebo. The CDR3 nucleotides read TGCGCCAGCAGGAAGGGAGCGATCCCCTACGAGCAGTACTTC. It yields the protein CASRKGAIPYEQYF.